The 25 T cell receptor beta chains below all came from one sample that was sequenced in a study of T cells in Graves' hyperthyroidism and ophthalmopathy. Researchers took RNA transcripts and amplified the TCR beta CDR3 regions from them. HTBI primers were used for first-round RT-PCR of the TCR CDR3. TCRdb re-analysed the multiplex PCR reads in MiXCR, keeping a single row per CDR3 protein. There are about 400,000 distinct CDR3 sequences in the sample; more than 13% occur only once, and around a third lies in the top ten. Sequencing was carried out using blood. The receptors here all came from a woman aged 25 to 45 with Graves' hyperthyroidism.

The gene calls are TRBV5-1 and TRBJ2-1; 13 bases are shared with TRBD2. From germline, CDR1 is SGHRS and CDR2 YFSETQ. The ends lost 4 bases at V and 1 base at J; junction bases unmatched: 11. There are 19 residues in the CDR3. In nucleotides, the CDR3 is TGCGCCAGCAGCCCTGGACTAGCGGGAGTTGGTAGGTCCTACAATGAGCAGTTCTTC. Its translation is CASSPGLAGVGRSYNEQFF.

This chain connects TRBV9 to TRBJ2-1; D ambiguous. Per germline, CDR1 SGDLS and CDR2 YYNGEE. Trimming removed 7 bases from V and 7 bases from J, with 9 bases in between. The CDR3 consists of 11 residues. The CDR3 DNA follows: TGTGCCAGCGGCGAGTGGAATGAGCAGTTCTTC. This gives the protein CASGEWNEQFF. The whole variable domain, remainder taken from reference TRBV9 and TRBJ2-1, is DSGVTQTPKHLITATGQRVTLRCSPRSGDLSVYWYQQSLDQGLQFLIQYYNGEERAKGNILERFSAQQFPDLHSELNLSSLELGDSALYFCASGEWNEQFFGPGTRLTVL.

This clonotype occurred a few times. V usage is TRBV5-4 and J usage is TRBJ2-7; tentative D call: TRBD2 (6 bases). This CDR3 has 16 amino acids. With 8 bases removed from V and 2 bases from J, the gap between germline ends came to 23 bases. Germline CDR1 reads SGHNT; CDR2 reads YYREEE (reference sequence). The CDR3 is CASGGYRPGGPYEQYF. The CDR3 coding sequence is TGTGCCAGTGGGGGGTATCGACCAGGAGGGCCCTACGAGCAGTACTTC.

Concerning this clonotype itself: The junction departs from germline at one end; a sequencing error may be responsible. This chain connects TRBV6-1 to TRBJ1-5, with D possibly being TRBD1 (5 bases). The CDR3 contains 9 residues. CDR1 is MNHNS, CDR2 SASEGT, per germline. The CDR3 bases are TGCGGGGGAAATCAGCCCCAGCATTTT. This encodes CGGNQPQHF.

At least ten counts were recorded for this clonotype. CDR3 loop: CASSLIRGRAVLSSYNEQFF. The CDR3 bases are TGTGCCAGCAGCTTAATTCGGGGGAGGGCCGTCCTGAGCTCCTACAATGAGCAGTTCTTC. The chain joins TRBV7-3 to TRBJ2-1; 7 bases fit TRBD2. The CDR3 is 20 residues long. V trimming: 1 base; J trimming: 0 bases; junction bases outside the gene matches: 15. Germline CDR1 and CDR2: SGHTA and FQGTGA.

The sample holds many counts of this clonotype. The chain combines TRBV28 with TRBJ2-2, with TRBD2 matching over 7 bases. Germline V gene sequence: CDR1 MDHEN, CDR2 SYDVKM. With V trimmed by 5 bases and J by 0 bases, 9 bases remained unmatched. This CDR3 region has 17 residues. The chain's CDR3 is CASSPLPGGSNTGELFF. The CDR3 DNA is TGTGCCAGCAGTCCCCTGCCGGGGGGTTCGAACACCGGGGAGCTGTTTTTT.

The genes are TRBV30 and TRBJ1-5; 7 positions match TRBD1. The V segment lost 7 bases and the J segment 3 bases; nucleotides outside the gene matches: 6. This CDR3 contains 13 residues. The germline gives CDR1 GTSNPN, CDR2 SVGIG (reference sequence). This CDR3 reads CASGGGDNQPQHF. DNA of the CDR3: TGTGCCTCAGGGGGAGGGGACAATCAGCCCCAGCATTTT.

This clonotype came up many times. The chain recombines TRBV11-2 with TRBJ2-3; TRBD2 aligns across 7 bases. Germline V CDR1 and CDR2: SGHAT, FQNNGV. V shed 4 bases and J 6 bases; nucleotides not matched to a gene: 1. The CDR3 is 12 amino acids. The CDR3 DNA follows: TGTGCCAGCAGCTGGGGGGGGGATACGCAGTATTTT. This codes for CASSWGGDTQYF.

This clonotype was seen repeatedly, ten times or more. The chain joins TRBV20-1 to TRBJ2-1; D possibly corresponds to TRBD1 (6 bases). The V gene lost 5 bases and the J gene lost 6 bases, with 14 bases spanning the gap. Germline V lookup: CDR1 DFQATT, CDR2 SNEGSKA (reference sequence). This CDR3 spans 13 amino acids. CDR3 sequence: CSAGQPDFNEQFF. The CDR3 DNA sequence: TGCAGTGCTGGACAGCCTGATTTCAATGAGCAGTTCTTC.

This clonotype came up a few times. This sequence joins TRBV19 and TRBJ2-7, with TRBD1 as a possible D gene (8 bases). The germline CDR1 and CDR2 sequences are LNHDA and SQIVND (reference sequence). Trimming cost V 5 bases and J 5 bases, with 22 bases left between them. This CDR3 region has 16 residues. CDR3 sequence (DNA): TGTGCCAGTAGTCGCGGGAGACAGGGGATCGGGAACGAGCAGTACTTC. Encoded protein: CASSRGRQGIGNEQYF.

This chain links TRBV10-3 with TRBJ2-7; D gene ambiguous. The CDR3 has 15 amino acids. Looked up from germline, CDR1 is ENHRY and CDR2 is SYGVKD. Trimming shortened V by 3 bases and J by 2 bases, and 14 bases separated the two germline ends. For the CDR3, the DNA is TGTGCCATCAGTGAATATATGGCCGGCCCCTACGAGCAGTACTTC. Protein product: CAISEYMAGPYEQYF.

This clonotype was observed at least ten times. The V call is TRBV2, the J call TRBJ1-4; D uncertain. Germline V CDR1 and CDR2: SNHLY, FYNNEI. This CDR3 comprises 14 residues. Trimming cost V 4 bases and J 3 bases, with 9 bases left between them. CDR3 in amino acids: CASSGGNSNEKLFF. DNA for the CDR3: TGTGCCAGCAGTGGAGGGAACTCTAATGAAAAACTGTTTTTT.

This clonotype has a count of ten or more. V usage is TRBV28 and J usage is TRBJ1-2; TRBD1 agrees at 9 bases. This CDR3 comprises 14 residues. The V gene end was trimmed by 5 bases and the J gene end by 8 bases; junction bases not matched to a gene: 9. Per germline, CDR1 MDHEN and CDR2 SYDVKM. CDR3 nucleotides: TGTGCCAGCAGTGCCCGACAGGGGGTGAGGGGCTACACCTTC. Encoded protein: CASSARQGVRGYTF.

This clonotype was seen many times. A junction boundary mismatches the germline segment, possibly from a read error. This chain connects TRBV5-1 to TRBJ1-1; 7 bases align to TRBD1. The germline CDR1 and CDR2 sequences are SGHRS and YFSETQ. The CDR3 runs 14 residues. The CDR3 DNA sequence: TGTGCCAGCAGTTTAGGGACAGCGAACACTGAAGCTTTCTTT. Translating gives CASSLGTANTEAFF. Full variable domain (remainder filled in from reference TRBV5-1 and TRBJ1-1): KAGVTQTPRYLIKTRGQQVTLSCSPISGHRSVSWYQQTPGQGLQFLFEYFSETQRNKGNFPGRFSGRQFSNSRSEMNVSTLELGDSALYLCASSLGTANTEAFFGQGTRLTVV.

The table lists this clonotype with a count of one. This chain links TRBV10-3 with TRBJ2-1; perhaps D is TRBD1 or TRBD2 (5 bases each). V was trimmed by 8 bases and J by 7 bases, leaving 12 bases between them. The CDR3 spans 12 residues. Germline CDR1 is ENHRY and CDR2 is SYGVKD. The CDR3 DNA is TGTGCCATCTCCAGCGAGGGGAATGAGCAGTTCTTC. Translation: CAISSEGNEQFF.

The chain employs TRBV14 and TRBJ2-2, with 7 bases lining up with TRBD1. V gave up 5 bases and J gave up 7 bases; unmatched junction bases: 16. The CDR3 covers 17 residues. Germline CDR1 is SGHDN and CDR2 is FVKESK. CDR3: CASSSQSTGIKGGELFF. The CDR3 DNA reads TGTGCCAGCAGCTCCCAGTCGACAGGGATTAAGGGCGGGGAGCTGTTTTTT.

This clonotype was seen ten or more times. This chain joins TRBV12-3 or TRBV12-4 and TRBJ1-1, with D possibly TRBD1 on 5 matching bases. Between the trimmed V and J ends, which lost 3 bases and 6 bases, there was a span of 11 bases. The length of the CDR3 is 13 residues. CDR3 residues: CASSLGDWSEAFF. CDR3 nucleotides: TGTGCCAGCAGTTTGGGGGACTGGTCTGAAGCTTTCTTT.

On this clonotype: A read error may be the cause here, since a much bigger clone is one base away. The chain links TRBV5-1 to TRBJ1-5; D possibly corresponds to TRBD1 (5 bases). CDR3 size: 15 residues. The germline V gene encodes CDR1 SGHRS and CDR2 YFSETQ. The CDR3 reads CAGSFGGNSNQPQHF. The CDR3 region has the DNA TGCGCCGGCAGCTTTGGGGGTAATAGCAATCAGCCCCAGCATTTT.

This clonotype was detected many times. The V and J genes are TRBV7-2 and TRBJ2-1; D is uncertain. Per the germline V gene, CDR1 is SGHTA and CDR2 is FQGNSA. V was clipped by 6 bases and J by 0 bases, with 12 bases between them. The CDR3 runs 15 residues. CDR3 in DNA: TGTGCCAGCAGGCTTTCCCTGAGCTCCTACAATGAGCAGTTCTTC. Residues: CASRLSLSSYNEQFF.

This clonotype was detected ten times or more. V usage is TRBV5-1 and J usage is TRBJ2-7; 8 positions agree with TRBD2. Germline CDR1 is SGHRS and CDR2 is YFSETQ. The CDR3 has 15 amino acids. V lost 0 bases to trimming and J lost 2 bases; unmatched junction nucleotides: 4. The CDR3 DNA reads as TGCGCCAGCAGCTTGGCTAGCGGGCGTGCCTACGAGCAGTACTTC. Translated, it gives CASSLASGRAYEQYF.

The genes are TRBV20-1 and TRBJ2-3, with 13 bases lining up with TRBD2. CDR1 and CDR2 from the germline V gene are DFQATT and SNEGSKA (reference sequence). This CDR3 comprises 15 residues. After removal of 6 bases from V and 3 bases from J, the junction contained 6 bases not matched to a gene. The CDR3 here is CSAPGTSGNTDTQYF. CDR3 in DNA: TGCAGTGCACCCGGGACTAGCGGGAATACAGATACGCAGTATTTT.

There are a few counts of this clonotype. V and J are TRBV19 and TRBJ2-1; D ambiguous. With 3 bases removed from V and 3 bases from J, the gap between germline ends came to 9 bases. The germline V gene has CDR1 LNHDA and CDR2 SQIVND (reference sequence). CDR3 length: 14 amino acids. The chain's CDR3 is CASSITADYNEQFF. CDR3 DNA: TGTGCCAGTAGTATTACAGCCGACTACAATGAGCAGTTCTTC.

This clonotype was recorded at least ten times. The chain has TRBV20-1 and TRBJ2-1; possible D gene TRBD1, 6 bases. V was trimmed by 4 bases and J by 3 bases, leaving 16 bases between them. The CDR3 is made up of 15 amino acids. The V gene's germline CDR1 is DFQATT and CDR2 SNEGSKA (reference sequence). The CDR3 DNA reads TGCAGTGCTAACTCCGGGACAAGCAACTACAATGAGCAGTTCTTC. It encodes CSANSGTSNYNEQFF.

The chain couples TRBV9 to TRBJ2-7; 9 bases align to TRBD2. There are 16 residues in the CDR3. V trimming: 0 bases; J trimming: 5 bases; junction bases outside the gene matches: 9. Germline assignment: CDR1 SGDLS and CDR2 YYNGEE. The CDR3 is CASSVGVAGGYNEQYF. For the CDR3, the DNA is TGTGCCAGCAGCGTAGGGGTTGCGGGAGGGTACAACGAGCAGTACTTC.

This chain links TRBV10-1 with TRBJ2-7, with a tentative D call TRBD2 (5 bases). Germline V CDR1 and CDR2: WNHNN, SYGVQD (reference sequence). The length of the CDR3 is 14 residues. Trimming took 4 bases from V and 2 from J, leaving 12 bases between them. For the CDR3, the DNA is TGCGCCAGCAGTGGGACTTACGTCCCCTACGAGCAGTACTTC. It is translated as CASSGTYVPYEQYF.